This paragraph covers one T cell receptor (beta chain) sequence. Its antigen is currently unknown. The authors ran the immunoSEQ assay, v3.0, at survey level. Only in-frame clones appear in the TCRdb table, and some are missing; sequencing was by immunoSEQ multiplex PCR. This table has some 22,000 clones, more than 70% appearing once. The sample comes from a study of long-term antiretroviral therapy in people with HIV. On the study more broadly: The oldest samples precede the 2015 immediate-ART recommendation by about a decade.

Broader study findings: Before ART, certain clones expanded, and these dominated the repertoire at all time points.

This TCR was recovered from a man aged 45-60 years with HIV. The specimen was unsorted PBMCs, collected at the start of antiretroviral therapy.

The chain's CDR3 is CASSLAWQGVSPLHF. Here the CDR3 DNA reads TGCGCCAGCAGCTTGGCGTGGCAGGGGGTTTCACCCCTCCACTTT. This chain connects TRBV5-1 to TRBJ1-6, with 7 nucleotides matching TRBD1. The germline V gene encodes CDR1 SGHRS and CDR2 YFSETQ. The CDR3 is made up of 15 amino acids. With 0 bases clipped from V and 9 bases from J, the junction kept 6 bases outside the gene matches.